This T cell receptor (beta chain) was observed in a study of blood T cell repertoires in COVID-19 (dated by TCRdb to the early 2020s). Regarding the study in general: Collaborator samples came from the United States, Italy and Spain and covered acute and convalescent phases of COVID-19. Where available, HLA class I and class II types were taken from metadata supplied by the sample provider and were not determined by assay-based typing. The material from the prospective study consisted of cDNA or gDNA derived from T cells, B-cell-depleted T cells, or PBMCs. The repertoires were made available in a free public database intended to serve as a resource for research on the immune response to SARS-CoV-2. The samples were drawn from two sources: the first 160 participants of the ongoing ImmuneRACE study, and fewer than 1,500 subjects contributed by 6 global collaborators. Nearly every sample came with metadata listing a de-identified subject ID, COVID-19 status, age in years and sex. Deeply sampled blood TCRbeta repertoires from subjects exposed to, actively infected with, or recovered from COVID-19 were included in the dataset. The paper's findings and limits, for the study overall: Clinical and demographic metadata were provided uncurated, with the amount varying by source and participant.

With regard to this clone: Its antigen is currently not known. Per-base quality was not reported, and no clone a single base away is much larger than it.

TCRbeta CDR3 regions were amplified from genomic DNA by means of the immunoSEQ Assay, a bias-controlled multiplex PCR. On the study's bioinformatics: Nucleated cell counts per sample were estimated from amplification of reference gene primers within the assay. Sequence reads were collapsed and filtered to measure the absolute abundance of every unique TCRbeta CDR3 rearrangement. Productive Simpson clonality was computed per sample as the square root of Simpson's diversity index over productive rearrangements. The clones in this table, taken by TCRdb from immuneACCESS, are in-frame only. Not every clone is retained; where verified, under half of the shortfall comes from an unresolved V gene, and the cause of the rest is unknown. The V and J calls and clone size come from that table; D and trimming were worked out from the DNA. Here the sample has under 300,000 clones; roughly 80% occur a single time. Under 15% of the sample belongs to the ten largest clones.

V loses 0 bases of germline sequence and J loses 6 bases, and the interval between the two ends is 7 bases. The CDR3 sequence holds 13 residues, the cysteine and phenylalanine included. Only the CDR3 DNA stays, 39 bases, in frame from base 1. CDR1 and CDR2, looked up from the germline V gene, are SGHVS and FNYEAQ. Collaborating institutions collected whole blood in K2EDTA tubes following their own protocols. Collaborator samples were shipped for TCRbeta analysis as frozen whole blood, isolated PBMCs, or DNA extracted from either sample type. The TCR comes from a woman between 55 and 75 years old with active or convalescent COVID-19. Sequencing was performed on peripheral blood. Rearrangement joined TRBV7-6 to TRBJ2-3; the D gene identity is not certain. The DNA sequence reads TGTGCCAGCAGCTTAGCATCTCTGGATACGCAGTATTTT. This yields the protein CASSLASLDTQYF.